The entry below describes one T cell receptor (beta chain). Its antigen is currently unknown. CDR3 size: 16 residues. Germline V lookup: CDR1 MNHNY, CDR2 SVGAGI (reference sequence). Trimming took 2 bases from V and 0 from J; bases not matched to a gene: 3. The sample originates from a study of cytomegalovirus exposure and HLA in healthy donors. Study details: Sequencing of 150 million to 200 million T cells in an earlier analysis found roughly 120 million unique TCR beta sequences.

Primers included in the PCR were 60 Vbeta and 13 Jbeta primers. Data came from immunoSEQ multiplex PCR; TCRdb stores just in-frame clones and leaves some out. This table has some 200,000 clones, about 80% appearing once. Study-wide results and caveats: Listed as cytomegalovirus-associated were 164 TCR beta chains. TCR beta sequences numbering roughly 18,000 were associated with HLA alleles at 0.05 false discovery rate in a later analysis. Confirmation was obtained in vitro that a few CMV-associated chains are specific for CMV antigens.

This sequence joins TRBV6-6 and TRBJ1-3; TRBD1 agrees at 8 bases. The receptor was isolated from a woman in her twenties or thirties in good health and CMV-seronegative. The sequencing sample was made of PBMCs. CDR3 sequence reads: CASSYGDRGSGNTIYF. As DNA, the CDR3 is TGTGCCAGCAGTTACGGAGACAGGGGCTCTGGAAACACCATATATTTT.